This is a list of T cell receptor beta chains from one sample in a study of radiotherapy plus CTLA-4 blockade in lung cancer. Profiling relied on immunoSEQ multiplex PCR, and the TCRdb table lists in-frame clones only, not all of them. The profile shows tens of thousands of clones, approximately 86% of them singletons. The sample in question was peripheral blood, obtained from a patient treated with radiotherapy plus ipilimumab. The source of these receptors is a human donor with non-small cell lung cancer who had stable disease on radiotherapy plus ipilimumab. Both conserved end residues are part of each CDR3. A D gene is named only where the DNA matches it firmly. The listing skips clone size in some rows; elsewhere it reads once, few, many or a size class.

>-|TRBJ2-1|TRBV19|once
TGTGCCAGTAGTAAAAGGGTCGAGCAGTTCTTC
CASSKRVEQFF
>TRBD2|TRBJ2-7|TRBV11-2|-
TGTGCCAGCAGCCCAGGACTAGCTTCCTACGAGCAGTACTTC
CASSPGLASYEQYF
>TRBD1|TRBJ2-1|TRBV7-2|-
TGTGCCAGCAGCAGGGACAGGGTGAATGAGCAGTTCTTC
CASSRDRVNEQFF
>TRBD2|TRBJ2-3|TRBV5-6|-
TGTGCCAGCAGCCGACCCTGGGAGGGCCTAGACACAGATACGCAGTATTTT
CASSRPWEGLDTDTQYF
>TRBD1|TRBJ1-4|TRBV15|-
TGTGCCACCAGCAGAGATCAATCAGGGGGTGGGGAAAAACTGTTTTTT
CATSRDQSGGGEKLFF
>-|TRBJ2-7|TRBV30|-
TGTGCCTGGAGTGTTCTACCAACACGGGGGGAGCAGTACTTC
CAWSVLPTRGEQYF
>TRBD2|TRBJ2-1|TRBV6-1|-
TGTGCCAGCGGGGAGGGAAGCTCCTACAATGAGCAGTTCTTC
CASGEGSSYNEQFF
>TRBD1|TRBJ2-7|TRBV7-8|few
TGTGCCACCCAATTACGGACAGGGGGCGTGCAAAGGTACGAGCAGTACTTC
CATQLRTGGVQRYEQYF
>-|TRBJ2-2|TRBV5-1|-
TGCGCCAGCAGCTTGTATACCGGGGAGCTGTTTTTT
CASSLYTGELFF
>-|TRBJ2-1|TRBV9|once
TGTGCCAGCAGCGTAGCGGGCGGGCTGAGCTCCTACAATGAGCAGTTCTTC
CASSVAGGLSSYNEQFF
>-|TRBJ2-1|TRBV2|-
TGTGCCAGCAGTGCGTTTGATTCCTCTACACGCGGGCAGTTCTTC
CASSAFDSSTRGQFF
>TRBD2|TRBJ2-1|TRBV6-4|-
TGTGCCAGCAGGGCCGGGACTAGCCCTAACAATGAGCAGTTCTTC
CASRAGTSPNNEQFF
>-|TRBJ2-1|TRBV7-7|-
TGTGCTAGCAGCCCCCCTGGGGACGTTGAGCAGTTCTTC
CASSPPGDVEQFF
>-|TRBJ1-1|TRBV7-9|once
TGTGCCAGCAGCTTGACCCCAGCGGGGACTGAAGCTTTCTTT
CASSLTPAGTEAFF
>-|TRBJ2-1|TRBV29-1|-
TGCAGCGTTGTTGATAATGAGCAGTTCTTC
CSVVDNEQFF
>TRBD1|TRBJ1-2|TRBV4-2|-
TGTGCCAGCAGCCAAGATGACAGGGATGTAGCTGGCTACACCTTC
CASSQDDRDVAGYTF
>TRBD1|TRBJ1-6|TRBV6-5|-
TGTGCCAGCAGTCCGCCGGACAGGGACAGCTCACCCCTCCACTTT
CASSPPDRDSSPLHF
>-|TRBJ2-3|TRBV5-1|few
TGCGCCAGCAGCTTGGTGTTAGCGGCCCCCACAGATACGCAGTATTTT
CASSLVLAAPTDTQYF
>-|TRBJ2-5|TRBV9|-
TGTGCCAGCAGCATAGGGGGGACCCAAGAGACCCAGTACTTC
CASSIGGTQETQYF
>-|TRBJ1-5|TRBV18|-
TGTGCCAGCTCACCAGGGTTGGGCCAGCCCCAGCATTTT
CASSPGLGQPQHF
>-|TRBJ2-7|TRBV2|-
TGTGCCAGCCTCCCCGGGACACTTACCTACGAGCAGTACTTC
CASLPGTLTYEQYF
>TRBD1|TRBJ2-3|TRBV18|-
TGTGCCAGCTCACCTTTGGGGACAGGTTCACGAGATACGCAGTATTTT
CASSPLGTGSRDTQYF
>-|TRBJ1-5|TRBV19|-
TGTGCCAGTAGTCCTCAGAGAAGCAATCAGCCCCAGCATTTT
CASSPQRSNQPQHF
>-|TRBJ1-5|TRBV11-2|-
TGTGCCAGCAGCTTAGAGGGCAGGGCGGCCCAGCATTTT
CASSLEGRAAQHF
>TRBD2|TRBJ2-1|TRBV7-3|-
TGTGCCAGCAGCTCATACCCCCGGACTAGCGGGACCTACAATGAGCAGTTCTTC
CASSSYPRTSGTYNEQFF
>-|TRBJ2-1|TRBV5-1|-
TGCGCCAGCAGCTTGGGCGGGTACAATGAGCAGTTCTTC
CASSLGGYNEQFF
>TRBD1|TRBJ2-4|TRBV5-6|-
TGTGCCAGCAGCTTGGAGATCGGACAGGGGGCCCCAAGCATTCAGTACTTC
CASSLEIGQGAPSIQYF
>-|TRBJ2-2|TRBV5-1|-
TGCGCCAGCAGCAAACAGCCCTCCACCGGGGAGCTGTTTTTT
CASSKQPSTGELFF
>-|TRBJ2-2|TRBV30|-
TGTGCCTGGAAAAGGGGGTTCGCCGGGGAGCTGTTTTTT
CAWKRGFAGELFF
>TRBD1|TRBJ2-7|TRBV6-6|once
TGTGCCAGCAGCCTCCGGGACAGGGGATCCTACGAGCAGTACTTC
CASSLRDRGSYEQYF
>-|TRBJ2-7|TRBV11-2|-
TGTGCCAGCAGAAAAAGCCCAGCCGCCTACGAGCAGTACTTC
CASRKSPAAYEQYF
>-|TRBJ2-5|TRBV11-2|-
TGTGCCAGCAGCTTAGTAGTGGGCACTCCGGTGGCCCAGTACTTC
CASSLVVGTPVAQYF
>TRBD2|TRBJ2-3|TRBV7-3|-
TGTGCCAGCAGCCTAAGCGGGATCACAGATACGCAGTATTTT
CASSLSGITDTQYF
>-|TRBJ2-1|TRBV9|-
TGTGCCAGCAGCGTAGAACGCGAGCAGTTCTTC
CASSVEREQFF
>TRBD1|TRBJ1-2|TRBV29-1|-
TGCAGCGTTGGGGGACAGGCTAACTATGGCTACACCTTC
CSVGGQANYGYTF
>-|TRBJ1-5|TRBV10-3|few
TGTGCCATCAGTGATGAGGGGAGTCAGCCCCAGCATTTT
CAISDEGSQPQHF
>TRBD2|TRBJ2-5|TRBV7-6|-
TGTGCCAGCAGCAGTCTAGCGGGGGGGCTGGAGACCCAGTACTTC
CASSSLAGGLETQYF
>TRBD1|TRBJ1-6|TRBV19|-
TGTGCCAGTAGCTTAAACCCACAGGGGTTTAATTCACCCCTCCACTTT
CASSLNPQGFNSPLHF
>TRBD2|TRBJ2-5|TRBV19|-
TGTGCCAGTAGTATTGCGGGAGAGAAGAAAGAGACCCAGTACTTC
CASSIAGEKKETQYF
>TRBD1|TRBJ1-1|TRBV4-1|once
TGCGCCAGCAGCCTGGGACAGGGGGCTTGGTACACTGAAGCTTTCTTT
CASSLGQGAWYTEAFF
>TRBD2|TRBJ2-5|TRBV27|once
TGTGCCAGCAGGCCTAGCGGGGGAGGAGAGACCCAGTACTTC
CASRPSGGGETQYF
>TRBD2|TRBJ2-3|TRBV29-1|-
TGCAGCGTTGAAGATAAAAAATTTTGGGGGAGCGGGGGGGCGGATACGCAGTATTTT
CSVEDKKFWGSGGADTQYF
>TRBD1|TRBJ1-6|TRBV18|-
TGTGCCAGCTCACCACAGGGGGCGAGCTCACCCCTCCACTTT
CASSPQGASSPLHF
>-|TRBJ1-2|TRBV20-1|-
TGCAGTGCGCCCCGACAGTATAGCTACACCTTC
CSAPRQYSYTF
>TRBD2|TRBJ2-5|TRBV5-1|-
TGCGCCAGCAGCCCCCGGTGGAGCGGGGGGGAGACCCAGTACTTC
CASSPRWSGGETQYF
>TRBD1|TRBJ1-1|TRBV5-5|-
TGTGCCAGCAGCACAGGGGTGGGCACTGAAGCTTTCTTT
CASSTGVGTEAFF
>TRBD2|TRBJ2-3|TRBV5-4|-
TGTGCCAGCAGCCCTAGACTAGCGGGGGGTAAAGATACGCAGTATTTT
CASSPRLAGGKDTQYF
>-|TRBJ2-7|TRBV18|-
TGTGCCAGCTCACCACCGCCGGCGGGCGAGCAGTACTTC
CASSPPPAGEQYF
>-|TRBJ1-1|TRBV6-6|once
TGTGCCAGCAGTGACACCCACCTGGGCACTGAAGCTTTCTTT
CASSDTHLGTEAFF
>-|TRBJ2-5|TRBV18|-
TGTGCCAGCTCACCACAGTTAGAGACCCAGTACTTC
CASSPQLETQYF
>-|TRBJ1-1|TRBV29-1|-
TGCAGCGCTCGATCCGGCACTGAAGCTTTCTTT
CSARSGTEAFF
>-|TRBJ2-7|TRBV4-1|-
TGCGCCAGCAGCCAAGGGGGACAGCAGTACTTC
CASSQGGQQYF
>-|TRBJ1-1|TRBV6-5|-
TGTGCCAGCAGTTACTCGGGAGGAACTGAAGCTTTCTTT
CASSYSGGTEAFF
>TRBD1|TRBJ2-7|TRBV29-1|-
TGCAGCGTTATACAGGGGAACACCTACGAGCAGTACTTC
CSVIQGNTYEQYF
>TRBD1|TRBJ1-6|TRBV9|once
TGTGCCAGCAGCCCCGGGGACAGGGGTAATTCACCCCTCCACTTT
CASSPGDRGNSPLHF
>-|TRBJ2-1|TRBV6-1|-
TGTGCCAGCAGCTTAACTAGCACTGAGCAGTTCTTC
CASSLTSTEQFF
>-|TRBJ1-1|TRBV18|-
TGTGCCAGCTCACCCGGAACAGTTGGAGTCACTGAAGCTTTCTTT
CASSPGTVGVTEAFF
>TRBD1|TRBJ2-3|TRBV7-8|-
TGTGCCAGCAGCCCCCTGGACAGGGCGGCAGATACGCAGTATTTT
CASSPLDRAADTQYF
>-|TRBJ2-7|TRBV7-9|-
TGTGCCAGCAGCGGACGCCTACCCTACGAGCAGTACTTC
CASSGRLPYEQYF